The next 17 T cell receptor beta chains were all read from a single sample in a study of cytomegalovirus exposure and HLA in healthy donors. A multiplex PCR was run with 60 Vbeta primers and 13 Jbeta primers. Some clones are missing from TCRdb's copy, which holds only in-frame ones; the method was immunoSEQ multiplex PCR. The top ten clones hold 4.5% of a sample with around 160,000 clones, around 63% of them seen once. The sequenced sample was PBMCs. The source is a woman younger than 30 in good health and CMV-seropositive.

V usage is TRBV2 and J usage is TRBJ2-5; possible D gene TRBD2, 6 bases. Germline loops: CDR1 SNHLY, CDR2 FYNNEI. The V end was cut by 8 bases, the J end by 1 base, with 20 bases between. This CDR3 is built from 16 residues. CDR3 DNA: TGTGCCAGCCGAAATCTAAGCGGGTACGGCCAAGAGACCCAGTACTTC. Translation: CASRNLSGYGQETQYF.

This chain uses TRBV28 with TRBJ2-5, with 8 bases matching TRBD1. Trimming removed 10 bases from V and 2 bases from J; junction bases left unmatched: 12. The CDR3 sequence is 15 residues long. Germline lookup yields CDR1 MDHEN and CDR2 SYDVKM. CDR3 protein: CATVRDRRVQETQYF. Written as DNA, the CDR3 is TGTGCCACCGTCCGGGACAGGAGGGTACAAGAGACCCAGTACTTC.

This chain joins TRBV21-1 and TRBJ2-7; the table's D call of TRBD1 was not tested on the DNA. TRBV21-1 is listed as a pseudogene. CDR3 length equals 17 residues. In DNA form, the CDR3 reads TGTGCCAGCAGCAGTCGTAAGACCGGGACAGGGAATTGCGAGCAGTACTTC. This codes for CASSSRKTGTGNCEQYF.

The V call is TRBV28, the J call TRBJ2-1; 8 bases are a match to TRBD2. V trimming: 2 bases; J trimming: 6 bases; junction bases outside the gene matches: 6. Germline V gene sequence: CDR1 MDHEN, CDR2 SYDVKM. The CDR3 sequence is 15 residues long. The CDR3, as DNA: TGTGCCAGCAGTTTAGGGACTAGAGTCTCCAATGAGCAGTTCTTC. Translated: CASSLGTRVSNEQFF.

This clone came up a few times. The gene calls are TRBV5-4 and TRBJ1-4; 8 nucleotides line up with TRBD1. This CDR3 has 16 amino acids. Germline V gene lookup returns CDR1 SGHNT and CDR2 YYREEE (reference sequence). J was trimmed by 7 bases and V by 4 bases; bases with no gene match: 12. CDR3 nucleotides: TGTGCCAGCAGCCCATACCCGGACAGGGTCAGTGAAAAACTGTTTTTT. This codes for CASSPYPDRVSEKLFF.

The V and J genes are TRBV5-1 and TRBJ2-1; TRBD1 matches at 11 bases. The CDR3 extends over 14 amino acids. In germline, CDR1 is SGHRS, CDR2 YFSETQ. Losses at the gene ends were 3 bases for V and 7 bases for J; bases not matched to a gene: 3. Here the CDR3 reads CASSSGQGANEQFF. The CDR3 nucleotides are TGCGCCAGCAGCTCCGGACAGGGGGCAAATGAGCAGTTCTTC.

This clone is a singleton in its sample. V and J are TRBV5-6 and TRBJ2-5, with TRBD1 identical over 7 bases. The V and J ends lost 0 bases and 1 base, in that order; junction bases with no gene match: 3. The CDR3 loop spans 15 amino acids. In germline, CDR1 is SGHDT, CDR2 YYEEEE. CDR3 loop: CASSLGTGIQETQYF. The DNA of the CDR3 is TGTGCCAGCAGCTTGGGGACAGGTATCCAAGAGACCCAGTACTTC.

The J gene is TRBJ1-2, the V gene TRBV7-2; no reliable D call. CDR1 and CDR2 (germline): SGHTA, FQGNSA. Trimming took 5 bases from V and 6 from J, leaving 13 bases between them. CDR3 size: 13 residues. For the CDR3, the DNA is TGTGCCAGCAGCCGGCGGGTAAACGATGGCTACACCTTC. Translating it yields CASSRRVNDGYTF.

The CDR3 region has the DNA TGTGCCAGCAGTTTTAGACAGGGGGCGTATGGCTACACCTTC. This codes for CASSFRQGAYGYTF. This chain connects TRBV27 to TRBJ1-2; TRBD1 agrees at 10 bases. Germline V gene sequence: CDR1 MNHEY, CDR2 SMNVEV (reference sequence). J lost 5 bases, V lost 3 bases, and 3 bases had no gene match. The CDR3 runs to 14 residues.

The rearrangement uses TRBV19 and TRBJ2-2, with D tentatively TRBD1 (5 bases). Germline assignment: CDR1 LNHDA and CDR2 SQIVND (reference sequence). CDR3 length: 12 residues. The V end was cut by 5 bases, the J end by 6 bases, with 7 bases between. CDR3 region: CASSPTAGELFF. The CDR3 DNA is TGTGCCAGTAGTCCGACAGCCGGGGAGCTGTTTTTT.

The chain combines TRBV18 with TRBJ2-7; D remains ambiguous. V was clipped by 0 bases and J by 5 bases, with 11 bases between them. The CDR3 has 14 residues. Germline V gives CDR1 KGHSH, CDR2 LQKENI. The CDR3: CASSPPTLRDEQYF. The CDR3 DNA is TGTGCCAGCTCACCACCGACCCTCCGGGACGAGCAGTACTTC.

This chain links TRBV7-6 with TRBJ2-5; tentatively, D is TRBD1 (5 bases). The V gene lost 5 bases and the J gene lost 3 bases, with 10 bases spanning the gap. CDR1 and CDR2 from the germline V gene are SGHVS and FNYEAQ. The CDR3 runs 13 residues. CDR3 nucleotides: TGTGCCAGCAGCCCCGACAGAAAAGAGACCCAGTACTTC. It yields the protein CASSPDRKETQYF. The full variable domain, with the rest looked up from reference TRBV7-6 and TRBJ2-5, is GAGVSQSPRYKVTKRGQDVALRCDPISGHVSLYWYRQALGQGPEFLTYFNYEAQQDKSGLPNDRFSAERPEGSISTLTIQRTEQRDSAMYRCASSPDRKETQYFGPGTRLLVL.

This clone came up a few times. This sequence joins TRBV6-5 and TRBJ2-2; tentative D call: TRBD2 (5 bases). CDR1 is MNHEY, CDR2 SVGAGI, per germline. This CDR3 is built from 13 residues. V was pared by 9 bases and J by 6 bases, with 14 bases between. This CDR3 is CASRGSSAGELFF. The CDR3 region has the DNA TGTGCCAGTCGCGGGTCGTCAGCCGGGGAGCTGTTTTTT.

The chain uses TRBV27 and TRBJ2-2, with 9 positions matching TRBD1. The V segment lost 5 bases and the J segment 8 bases; nucleotides outside the gene matches: 12. This CDR3 is 16 amino acids long. Germline V CDR1 and CDR2: MNHEY, SMNVEV (reference sequence). CDR3: CASSRWDRARTGELFF. The CDR3 nucleotides read TGTGCCAGCAGTCGTTGGGACAGGGCAAGGACGGGGGAGCTGTTTTTT.

The rearrangement links TRBV12-1 to TRBJ1-1; the table's TRBD1 call for D was not verified on the DNA. TRBV12-1 is listed as a pseudogene. The CDR3 has 16 amino acids. The CDR3 region is CASSFRLWTPNTEAFF. The DNA of the CDR3 is TGTGCCAGCAGCTTTCGGTTATGGACACCGAACACTGAAGCTTTCTTT.

The V gene is TRBV9, the J gene TRBJ1-5; 7 nucleotides line up with TRBD1. The germline V gene encodes CDR1 SGDLS and CDR2 YYNGEE. V gave up 3 bases and J gave up 6 bases; unmatched junction bases: 9. The CDR3 is 15 amino acids. CDR3 sequence: CASSAGQTDLQPQHF. The CDR3 nucleotides read TGTGCCAGCAGCGCGGGACAGACTGACCTTCAGCCCCAGCATTTT.

The chain combines TRBV5-4 with TRBJ2-3; 7 bases fit TRBD2. V lost 4 bases and J lost 5; bases outside the gene matches: 7. This CDR3 has 14 amino acids. CDR1 is SGHNT and CDR2 is YYREEE in the germline V gene (reference sequence). The CDR3, as DNA: TGTGCCAGCAGCGATACCGGCGGGAGAGATACGCAGTATTTT. This translates into CASSDTGGRDTQYF.